Given below is one T cell receptor beta chain in context. The sample comes from a study of blood T cell repertoires in COVID-19. Across the study: Acute-phase and convalescent COVID-19 samples originated in the United States, Italy and Spain. PBMCs, B-cell-depleted T cells, or T cells were the source of the cDNA or gDNA that made up the material.

TCRdb's copy holds only in-frame clones and misses some; the assay was immunoSEQ multiplex PCR. Of some 200,000 clones in the sample, 86% were seen once. Germline V CDR1 and CDR2: SGHNT, YENEEA. The length of the CDR3 is 12 residues. V dropped 5 bases and J dropped 12 bases, with 14 bases sitting between them. The chain joins TRBV11-3 to TRBJ2-1, with TRBD1 as a possible D gene (5 bases). Input material: peripheral blood. The clonotype was recovered from a man older than 75 with acute or convalescent COVID-19. The CDR3 sequence: CASSKDTVGQFF. CDR3 bases: TGTGCCAGCAGCAAGGACACCGTGGGGCAGTTCTTC. The full variable domain, its missing parts supplied by reference TRBV11-3 and TRBJ2-1, is EAGVVQSPRYKIIEKKQPVAFWCNPISGHNTLYWYLQNLGQGPELLIRYENEEAVDDSQLPKDRFSAERLKGVDSTLKIQPAELGDSAVYLCASSKDTVGQFFGPGTRLTVL.